The clone carrying this T cell receptor (beta chain) is medium-sized within its sample. This sample was included in a study of spatial heterogeneity in lung cancer. The library protocol tagged each TCR cDNA with a unique molecular identifier. TCRdb recomputed calls from the 5' RACE reads with MiXCR, one row per CDR3 protein. The sample lists 4,000 or so distinct CDR3 sequences, just under 9% occurring once. CDR1 is WSHSY and CDR2 is SAAADI in the germline V gene. V lost 2 bases and J 9 bases, leaving 9 bases between the germline ends. This CDR3 is 12 amino acids long. Noted time point: sample taken at primary tumor resection. Whole RNA, which was extracted from tumor, nontumor lung tissue or frozen PBMC, was sequenced without any cell sorting.

The chain combines TRBV10-2 with TRBJ2-3, with a possible D match to TRBD2 (5 bases). The sequence was obtained from a female donor with early-stage non-small cell lung cancer. The source material was normal lung tissue next to the tumor, sampled at surgery. CDR3 amino acids: CASSEGGHTQYF. As DNA, the CDR3 is TGCGCCAGCAGTGAGGGCGGGCACACGCAGTATTTT.